This TCR beta chain was sequenced for a study of quantifying T cell responses using KT2 cells. For the study at large: TCR alpha and beta constant-region primers primed reverse transcription of RNA.

This clonotype appeared a few times. Fixed numbers of PBMC received varying amounts of KT2 cells. Germline V gene data show CDR1 as SNHLY and CDR2 as FYNNEI. This CDR3 comprises 14 residues. After removal of 4 bases from V and 9 bases from J, the junction contained 10 bases not matched to a gene. A single-stranded UMI oligo with SP2 sequence was ligated to cDNA 3' ends. First-round PCR used around 4 cycles and beta primers RC1.1 and RC1.2 covering TRBC1 and TRBC2. TCRdb called the UMI-ligation and nested PCR reads again in MiXCR, with one record for every CDR3 protein. Here the sample spans 40,000 to 55,000 distinct CDR3 sequences, 11% being singletons.

The source material was PBMCs spiked with cells of the T cell clone KT2. The chain combines TRBV2 with TRBJ1-1; 8 nucleotides agree with TRBD1. The TCR sequence derives from a human donor. The CDR3 is CASSGSGGGVQAFF. As DNA, the CDR3 is TGTGCCAGCAGTGGGTCAGGGGGCGGGGTCCAAGCTTTCTTT.